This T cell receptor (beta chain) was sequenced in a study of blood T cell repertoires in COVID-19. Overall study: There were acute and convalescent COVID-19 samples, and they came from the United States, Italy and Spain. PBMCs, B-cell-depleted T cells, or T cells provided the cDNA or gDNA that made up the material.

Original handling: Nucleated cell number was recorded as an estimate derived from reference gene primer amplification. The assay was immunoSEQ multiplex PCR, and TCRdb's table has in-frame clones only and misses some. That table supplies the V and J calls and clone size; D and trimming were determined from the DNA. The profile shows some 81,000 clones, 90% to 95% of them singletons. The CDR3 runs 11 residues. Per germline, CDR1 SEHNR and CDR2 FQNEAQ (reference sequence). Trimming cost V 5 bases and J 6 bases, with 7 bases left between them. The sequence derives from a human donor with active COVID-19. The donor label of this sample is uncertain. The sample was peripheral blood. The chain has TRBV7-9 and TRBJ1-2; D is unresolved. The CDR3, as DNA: TGTGCCAGCAGCCTACTAGATGGCTACACCTTC. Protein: CASSLLDGYTF.